The T cell receptor (beta chain) described here comes from a study of cytomegalovirus exposure and HLA in healthy donors. The PCR was carried out with 60 Vbeta primers and 13 Jbeta primers. Sequenced by immunoSEQ multiplex PCR; TCRdb stores in-frame clones only, minus some. The profile shows roughly 260,000 clones, around four fifths of them singletons. Germline V CDR1 and CDR2: GTSNPN, SVGIG (reference sequence). Trimming cost V 0 bases and J 3 bases, with 6 bases left between them. The CDR3 has 13 amino acids. Sequencing used PBMCs. This rearrangement joins TRBV30 to TRBJ1-5, with TRBD1 as a possible D gene (5 bases). This receptor was obtained from a woman aged 40 to 49 in good health and CMV-seropositive. The CDR3 is CAWSVQANQPQHF. CDR3 DNA sequence: TGTGCCTGGAGTGTACAGGCCAATCAGCCCCAGCATTTT.